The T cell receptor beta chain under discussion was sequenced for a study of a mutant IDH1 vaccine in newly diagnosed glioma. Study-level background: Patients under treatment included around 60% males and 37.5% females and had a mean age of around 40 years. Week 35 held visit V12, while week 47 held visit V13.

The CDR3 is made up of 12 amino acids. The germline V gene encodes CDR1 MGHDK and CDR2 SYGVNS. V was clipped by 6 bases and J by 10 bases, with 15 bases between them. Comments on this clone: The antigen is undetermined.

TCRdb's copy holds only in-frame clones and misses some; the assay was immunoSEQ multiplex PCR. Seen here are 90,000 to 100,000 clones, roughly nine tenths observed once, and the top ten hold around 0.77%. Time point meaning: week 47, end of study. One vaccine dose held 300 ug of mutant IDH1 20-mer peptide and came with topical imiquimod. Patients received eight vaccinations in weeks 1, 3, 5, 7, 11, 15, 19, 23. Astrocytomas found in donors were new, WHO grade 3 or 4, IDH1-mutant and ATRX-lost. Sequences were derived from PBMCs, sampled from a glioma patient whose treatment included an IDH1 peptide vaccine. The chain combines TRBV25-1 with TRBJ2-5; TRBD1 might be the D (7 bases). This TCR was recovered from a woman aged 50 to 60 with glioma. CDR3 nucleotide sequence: TGTGCCAGCAGACAGGCAGGGGGGAGCCAGTACTTC. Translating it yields CASRQAGGSQYF.